This T cell receptor (beta chain) was captured by sequencing in a study of blood T cell repertoires in COVID-19. Study as a whole: In each case, the material was cDNA or gDNA derived from T cells, B-cell-depleted T cells, or PBMCs.

The CDR3 is 20 residues long. Germline trimming cut 0 bases from V and 4 bases from J; bases unmatched to any gene: 20. The germline V gene encodes CDR1 MRHNA and CDR2 SNTAGT. This table comes from immunoSEQ multiplex PCR, and its TCRdb copy is limited to in-frame clones, with some not included. Found here are about 210,000 clones, about 86% of them singletons; the top ten hold more than 1.4%. This clone was counted once. The rearrangement links TRBV6-4 to TRBJ2-7, with TRBD1 identical over 8 bases. Sequenced material: peripheral blood. This TCR derives from a man between 18 and 35 years old with active or convalescent COVID-19. The CDR3 DNA is TGTGCCAGCAGTGACTCACGCAGGGGGCGAAATACCCCTCATAATTACGAGCAGTACTTC. It yields the protein CASSDSRRGRNTPHNYEQYF.